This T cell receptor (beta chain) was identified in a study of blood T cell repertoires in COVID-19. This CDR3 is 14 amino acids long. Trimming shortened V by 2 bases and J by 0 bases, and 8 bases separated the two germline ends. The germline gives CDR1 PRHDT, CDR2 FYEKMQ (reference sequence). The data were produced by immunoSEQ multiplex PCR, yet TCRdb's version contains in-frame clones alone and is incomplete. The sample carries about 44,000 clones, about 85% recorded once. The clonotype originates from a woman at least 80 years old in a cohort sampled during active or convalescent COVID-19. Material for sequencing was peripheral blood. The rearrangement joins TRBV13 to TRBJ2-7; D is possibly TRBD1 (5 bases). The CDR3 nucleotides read TGTGCCAGCAGCTTAAGTGACAGCTCCTACGAGCAGTACTTC. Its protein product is CASSLSDSSYEQYF.